These 2 T cell receptor beta chains originate from one sample sequenced in a study of T cells after yellow fever vaccination. TCRdb analysed the 5' RACE reads with MiXCR anew, one entry per CDR3 protein. The data hold about 340,000 distinct CDR3 sequences, with 3.5% to 4.5% observed a single time. The sample in question was PBMCs, obtained 5 days after the yellow fever booster vaccination. The receptors come from a man aged 18 to 35 who received the YFV17D yellow fever vaccine.

The chain employs TRBV20-1 and TRBJ2-5; 9 bases agree with TRBD1. V lost 8 bases, J lost 7 bases, and 11 bases stayed unmatched. Germline CDR1 and CDR2: DFQATT and SNEGSKA (reference sequence). The CDR3 covers 13 residues. The CDR3 DNA is TGCAGTCGGAGCGGGACAGGGAGAGGGACCCAGTACTTC. This gives the protein CSRSGTGRGTQYF.

This clonotype was detected only a few times. The genes are TRBV30 and TRBJ1-5; 8 nucleotides line up with TRBD1. The V and J ends lost 0 bases and 3 bases, in that order; junction bases with no gene match: 7. This CDR3 has 16 amino acids. Germline assignment: CDR1 GTSNPN and CDR2 SVGIG (reference sequence). This CDR3 reads CAWSVGAGGLNQPQHF. In DNA form, the CDR3 reads TGTGCCTGGAGTGTAGGGGCAGGGGGCCTCAATCAGCCCCAGCATTTT.